These 28 T cell receptor beta chains came from one sample sequenced in a study of blood T cell repertoires in COVID-19. The protocol was immunoSEQ multiplex PCR, while the TCRdb copy is restricted to in-frame clones and leaves out a portion. The table includes roughly 68,000 clones, roughly 80% detected once. The source material was peripheral blood. Source of these receptors: a man between 50 and 59 years old with active COVID-19.

This chain joins TRBV29-1 and TRBJ2-7; D call uncertain. Germline V gives CDR1 SQVTM, CDR2 ANQGSEA. The CDR3 extends over 11 amino acids. Trimming removed 3 bases from V and 7 bases from J, with 10 bases in between. This chain's CDR3 is CSVEVRQEQYF. For the CDR3, the DNA is TGCAGCGTTGAGGTCAGGCAGGAGCAGTACTTC.

The V call is TRBV6-2 or TRBV6-3, the J call TRBJ2-7; TRBD1 is a possible D gene (5 bases). Germline V gene data show CDR1 as MNHEY and CDR2 as SVGEGT. V was pared by 2 bases and J by 5 bases, with 13 bases between. CDR3 size: 14 residues. The CDR3 protein is CASSYQGLTHEQYF. The CDR3 DNA sequence: TGTGCCAGCAGTTACCAGGGCCTCACTCACGAGCAGTACTTC.

The V call is TRBV7-9, the J call TRBJ1-1; D unclear. Germline V CDR1 and CDR2: SEHNR, FQNEAQ (reference sequence). The CDR3 loop spans 16 amino acids. Trimming removed 5 bases at V and 1 base at J, with 17 bases between. The CDR3 reads CASSPAWARSNTEAFF. The CDR3 coding sequence is TGTGCCAGCAGCCCCGCCTGGGCCAGATCGAACACTGAAGCTTTCTTT.

The V and J genes are TRBV5-6 and TRBJ2-3, with a possible D match to TRBD2 (5 bases). The germline CDR1 and CDR2 sequences are SGHDT and YYEEEE. Deletions cut 8 bases from V and 2 bases from J, with 15 bases between. The CDR3 is 14 residues long. CDR3 nucleotides: TGTGCCAGTACGAGAGGGCTCCCCACAGATACGCAGTATTTT. Residues: CASTRGLPTDTQYF. Full variable domain (remainder filled in from reference TRBV5-6 and TRBJ2-3): DAGVTQSPTHLIKTRGQQVTLRCSPKSGHDTVSWYQQALGQGPQFIFQYYEEEERQRGNFPDRFSGHQFPNYSSELNVNALLLGDSALYLCASTRGLPTDTQYFGPGTRLTVL.

The rearrangement uses TRBV3-1 (or the pseudogene TRBV3-2) and TRBJ2-5; 8 bases agree with TRBD2. V shed 0 bases and J 10 bases; nucleotides not matched to a gene: 10. There are 15 residues in the CDR3. Germline V gene lookup returns CDR1 LGHDT and CDR2 YNNKEL (reference sequence). The CDR3 sequence: CASSQDPAVRGGQYF. As DNA, the CDR3 is TGTGCCAGCAGCCAAGATCCGGCAGTCCGGGGGGGCCAGTACTTC.

This sequence joins TRBV30 and TRBJ1-1; D unresolved. The V gene lost 4 bases and the J gene lost 5 bases, with 14 bases spanning the gap. The length of the CDR3 is 13 residues. The germline V gene has CDR1 GTSNPN and CDR2 SVGIG (reference sequence). This CDR3 is CAWIKRVRTEAFF. For the CDR3, the DNA is TGTGCCTGGATTAAGCGGGTGAGAACTGAAGCTTTCTTT. Combining the CDR3 with reference TRBV30 and TRBJ1-1 gives the whole variable domain SQTIHQWPATLVQPVGSPLSLECTVEGTSNPNLYWYRQAAGRGLQLLFYSVGIGQISSEVPQNLSASRPQDRQFILSSKKLLLSDSGFYLCAWIKRVRTEAFFGQGTRLTVV.

The chain is built from TRBV13 and TRBJ2-1; the match to TRBD2 covers 8 bases. The CDR3 is 18 amino acids. V dropped 4 bases and J dropped 0; count of bases not matched to a gene: 11. Germline V CDR1 and CDR2: PRHDT, FYEKMQ (reference sequence). The CDR3 reads CASSSYLQTSASYNEQFF. CDR3 bases: TGTGCCAGCAGCTCTTACCTACAGACTAGCGCCTCCTACAATGAGCAGTTCTTC. The full variable domain, in which reference TRBV13 and TRBJ2-1 provide the parts outside the CDR3, is AAGVIQSPRHLIKEKRETATLKCYPIPRHDTVYWYQQGPGQDPQFLISFYEKMQSDKGSIPDRFSAQQFSDYHSELNMSSLELGDSALYFCASSSYLQTSASYNEQFFGPGTRLTVL.

The chain joins TRBV5-1 to TRBJ1-4; D perhaps matches TRBD1 (5 bases). This CDR3 comprises 15 residues. Trimming cost V 0 bases and J 0 bases, with 6 bases left between them. Germline assignment: CDR1 SGHRS and CDR2 YFSETQ. The CDR3 loop is CASSLAGSTNEKLFF. CDR3 nucleotide sequence: TGCGCCAGCAGCTTGGCAGGGTCAACTAATGAAAAACTGTTTTTT.

The chain has TRBV18 and TRBJ2-5; unclear D gene. The CDR3 runs to 13 residues. Germline-derived CDR1 and CDR2 are KGHSH and LQKENI. Trimming stripped 2 bases from V and 1 base from J, with 5 bases between. CDR3 in amino acids: CASSPEVQETQYF. CDR3 nucleotide sequence: TGTGCCAGCTCACCAGAGGTCCAAGAGACCCAGTACTTC.

This sequence joins TRBV6-2 or TRBV6-3 and TRBJ1-2, with 8 bases aligning to TRBD1. Germline V gives CDR1 MNHEY, CDR2 SVGEGT. Trimming took 0 bases from V and 1 from J; bases not matched to a gene: 7. The CDR3 extends over 17 amino acids. This CDR3 is CASSYSSGQGGNYGYTF. The CDR3 DNA is TGTGCCAGCAGTTACTCTAGCGGACAGGGTGGTAACTATGGCTACACCTTC.

Only a few counts were recorded for this clone. The rearrangement links TRBV19 to TRBJ1-5, with 7 bases matching TRBD1. This CDR3 region has 17 residues. V shed 0 bases and J 5 bases; nucleotides not matched to a gene: 10. Germline CDR1 and CDR2: LNHDA and SQIVND (reference sequence). The CDR3 protein is CASSIDKGTVYHQPQHF. CDR3 nucleotides: TGTGCCAGTAGTATAGACAAGGGGACAGTTTATCATCAGCCCCAGCATTTT.

The rearrangement uses TRBV5-1 and TRBJ1-6; 7 nucleotides agree with TRBD1. This CDR3 has 16 residues. The trim removed 1 base at V and 8 bases at J, leaving 9 bases unmatched. Germline loops: CDR1 SGHRS, CDR2 YFSETQ. The CDR3 DNA reads as TGCGCCAGCAGCTTGCAAACCGGGACAGACTATTCACCCCTCCACTTT. The encoded protein is CASSLQTGTDYSPLHF.

The chain uses TRBV7-2 and TRBJ2-5; perhaps TRBD1 as D (6 bases). Germline CDR1 reads SGHTA; CDR2 reads FQGNSA. Trimming took off 0 bases at V and 7 bases at J, with 12 bases between the two ends. CDR3 length: 14 residues. CDR3 region: CASSLAGASRTQYF. The CDR3 DNA follows: TGTGCCAGCAGCTTAGCGGGGGCTTCTCGGACCCAGTACTTC.

V gene TRBV15 combines with J gene TRBJ2-7; TRBD2 agrees at 10 bases. Trimming removed 2 bases from V and 2 bases from J; junction bases left unmatched: 3. Germline lookup yields CDR1 LNHNV and CDR2 YYDKDF (reference sequence). The CDR3 is 15 residues long. CDR3 loop: CATSRSGTSAYEQYF. CDR3 bases: TGTGCCACCAGCAGATCCGGGACTAGCGCCTACGAGCAGTACTTC.

V gene TRBV7-2 combines with J gene TRBJ2-7; D may be TRBD2 (6 bases). The CDR3 length is 16 residues. The V gene lost 2 bases and the J gene lost 3 bases, with 17 bases spanning the gap. The germline V gene encodes CDR1 SGHTA and CDR2 FQGNSA. As DNA, the CDR3 is TGTGCCAGCAGCTTAAAACCTAGTCACGGGGGCTACGAGCAGTACTTC. Translating gives CASSLKPSHGGYEQYF.

J is TRBJ2-2 and V is TRBV18; 7 positions match TRBD1. Trimming at V came to 3 bases and at J to 5 bases, leaving 12 bases not matched to a gene. CDR1 is KGHSH, CDR2 LQKENI, per germline. The CDR3 loop spans 17 amino acids. CDR3 sequence (DNA): TGTGCCAGCTCACCCACAAACAGGGGATTGAGTACCGGGGAGCTGTTTTTT. Protein product: CASSPTNRGLSTGELFF.

This clone was counted between two and nine times. The J gene is TRBJ2-7, the V gene TRBV7-9, with a weak D call TRBD2 (6 bases). The CDR3 has 13 amino acids. Germline values: CDR1 SEHNR, CDR2 FQNEAQ (reference sequence). Trimming pared 4 bases from V and 3 bases from J, leaving 10 bases between. CDR3 DNA sequence: TGTGCCAGCAGCTCTCGGGAGCACTACGAGCAGTACTTC. This codes for CASSSREHYEQYF.

There are a few counts of this clone. J is TRBJ2-1 and V is TRBV7-9; 10 bases are a match to TRBD2. Germline CDR1 and CDR2: SEHNR and FQNEAQ (reference sequence). The CDR3 covers 17 residues. The V gene end was trimmed by 0 bases and the J gene end by 1 base; junction bases not matched to a gene: 3. CDR3 coding DNA: TGTGCCAGCAGCTTAGCGAATAGCGGGGGGTCCTACAATGAGCAGTTCTTC. Translated: CASSLANSGGSYNEQFF. Supplemented by reference TRBV7-9 and TRBJ2-1, the full variable domain reads DTGVSQNPRHKITKRGQNVTFRCDPISEHNRLYWYRQTLGQGPEFLTYFQNEAQLEKSRLLSDRFSAERPKGSFSTLEIQRTEQGDSAMYLCASSLANSGGSYNEQFFGPGTRLTVL.

This chain uses TRBV4-2 with TRBJ2-5; 9 nucleotides line up with TRBD1. CDR3 length: 18 residues. V shed 0 bases, J shed 4 bases, and the junction held 12 bases outside the gene matches. Germline CDR1 is LGHNA and CDR2 is YNFKEQ. The CDR3 sequence is CASSQDLSGGQGIETQYF. In DNA form, the CDR3 reads TGTGCCAGCAGCCAAGATCTTAGTGGGGGACAGGGAATAGAGACCCAGTACTTC.

J is TRBJ2-1 and V is TRBV7-2, with TRBD2 matching over 8 bases. V shed 5 bases and J 6 bases; nucleotides not matched to a gene: 9. Germline lookup yields CDR1 SGHTA and CDR2 FQGNSA. The CDR3 consists of 15 residues. Here the CDR3 DNA reads TGTGCCAGCAGCCTGGGACTAGTAGGGCTCAATGAGCAGTTCTTC. Amino acid sequence: CASSLGLVGLNEQFF.

V usage is TRBV3-1 (or the pseudogene TRBV3-2) and J usage is TRBJ1-2, with 9 bases identical to TRBD1. The CDR3 has 15 residues. Trimming cost V 3 bases and J 4 bases; bases outside gene matches: 6. CDR1 and CDR2 from the germline V gene are LGHDT and YNNKEL (reference sequence). The CDR3 coding sequence is TGTGCCAGCAGCCATCCTCGGACAGGGGCCTATGGCTACACCTTC. It codes for CASSHPRTGAYGYTF.

This clone came up once. V and J are TRBV24-1 and TRBJ2-3; 8 positions agree with TRBD2. Per germline, CDR1 KGHDR and CDR2 SFDVKD. CDR3 length equals 15 residues. Losses at the gene ends were 2 bases for V and 5 bases for J; bases not matched to a gene: 5. The CDR3 bases are TGTGCCACCAGTGATTCAGCGGGGGCGGGAGATACGCAGTATTTT. This translates into CATSDSAGAGDTQYF.

The genes are TRBV7-9 and TRBJ2-1; weak D call: TRBD2 (6 bases). Germline loops: CDR1 SEHNR, CDR2 FQNEAQ (reference sequence). V was cut by 5 bases and J by 6 bases, with 14 bases left in between. The CDR3 covers 14 residues. The CDR3: CASSLGGTPNEQFF. The CDR3 nucleotides read TGTGCCAGCAGCCTAGGCGGGACTCCCAATGAGCAGTTCTTC.

This chain links TRBV7-9 with TRBJ2-7; D is perhaps TRBD1 (6 bases). The V end lost 1 base, the J end lost 0 bases, and 13 bases lay between the germline ends. The CDR3 consists of 16 residues. Germline V gene lookup returns CDR1 SEHNR and CDR2 FQNEAQ (reference sequence). CDR3 protein: CASSLGAGAPSYEQYF. In nucleotides, the CDR3 is TGTGCCAGCAGCTTAGGAGCAGGGGCCCCCTCCTACGAGCAGTACTTC.

CDR3 DNA: TGCGCCAGCAGCTCCAGACCCCAGACAGGGGAAGAGACCCAGTACTTC. It yields the protein CASSSRPQTGEETQYF. The V call is TRBV5-1, the J call TRBJ2-5; 8 bases fit TRBD1. Unmatched junction bases numbered 10, after V lost 3 bases and J lost 3 bases. Germline CDR1 and CDR2: SGHRS and YFSETQ. CDR3 length: 16 residues.

This clone was counted only a few times. This rearrangement joins TRBV4-1 to TRBJ2-3; weak D call: TRBD1 (6 bases). This CDR3 contains 17 residues. CDR1 is MGHRA, CDR2 YSYEKL, per germline. V gave up 0 bases and J gave up 6 bases, with 19 bases separating them. The CDR3 DNA follows: TGCGCCAGCAGCCAAGAGAGGGGCAGGGGCAAGCGTGATACGCAGTATTTT. Its translation is CASSQERGRGKRDTQYF.

This clone came up a few times. The chain is built from TRBV7-9 and TRBJ2-2; D is uncertain. The germline gives CDR1 SEHNR, CDR2 FQNEAQ (reference sequence). Between the trimmed V and J ends, which lost 2 bases and 7 bases, there was a span of 11 bases. This CDR3 comprises 14 residues. The DNA for the CDR3 is TGTGCCAGCAGCTTAAGGCAAGGAGTCGGGGAGCTGTTTTTT. Amino acids: CASSLRQGVGELFF.

J is TRBJ2-5 and V is TRBV14; weak D call: TRBD1 (6 bases). The CDR3 spans 16 residues. The V gene lost 0 bases and the J gene lost 1 base, with 12 bases spanning the gap. The germline gives CDR1 SGHDN, CDR2 FVKESK. DNA of the CDR3: TGTGCCAGCAGCCAAGATATGGGCAGGGGCCAAGAGACCCAGTACTTC. Residues: CASSQDMGRGQETQYF.